Listed below are T cell receptor beta chains from one sample, sequenced in a study of response to subunit inactivated influenza vaccine. MiXCR, applied by TCRdb to the RT-PCR reads, yields one record per CDR3 protein. Seen here are roughly 620,000 distinct CDR3 sequences, about 11% observed once, and the top ten hold 11%. In addition, the sample was reused for a study of T cells expressing NK-cell markers.

The sequencing here drew on PBMCs from blood, taken on the day of vaccination. The receptors were gathered from a man aged 50 to 59 who received an inactivated influenza vaccine. CDR3s include the opening cysteine and the closing phenylalanine or tryptophan. D genes are given only for firm matches. Part of the rows lack a size; the others show once, few, many or a class for expanded clones.

j_gene: TRBJ2-2; d_gene: NA; v_gene: TRBV6-1; len: 16; abundance: NA; CDR3nt: TGTGCCAGCAAAGGAAGTCGGGACCGCCACACCGGGGAGCTGTTTTTT; CDR3aa: CASKGSRDRHTGELFF
j_gene: TRBJ2-3; d_gene: TRBD1; v_gene: TRBV4-3; len: 15; abundance: few; CDR3nt: TGCGCCAGCAGCCAAGCCGGGACAGCCCCAGATACGCAGTATTTT; CDR3aa: CASSQAGTAPDTQYF
j_gene: TRBJ1-1; d_gene: TRBD1; v_gene: TRBV5-1; len: 13; abundance: once; CDR3nt: TGCGCCAGCAGCCTCGACAGGGCGGGTGAAGCTTTCTTT; CDR3aa: CASSLDRAGEAFF
j_gene: TRBJ2-7; d_gene: TRBD1; v_gene: TRBV27; len: 16; abundance: NA; CDR3nt: TGTGCCAGCAGTGCGCTCGTACAGGGGCGCTCCTACGAGCAGTACTTC; CDR3aa: CASSALVQGRSYEQYF
j_gene: TRBJ2-7; d_gene: NA; v_gene: TRBV20-1; len: 12; abundance: few; CDR3nt: TGCAGTGCGGCCCCTGACAACTACGAGCAGTACTTC; CDR3aa: CSAAPDNYEQYF
j_gene: TRBJ1-5; d_gene: NA; v_gene: TRBV6-2/TRBV6-3; len: 12; abundance: NA; CDR3nt: TGTGCCAGCAGCCGCCTGGAACAGCCCCAGCATTTT; CDR3aa: CASSRLEQPQHF
j_gene: TRBJ2-7; d_gene: NA; v_gene: TRBV12-3/TRBV12-4; len: 14; abundance: NA; CDR3nt: TGTGCCAGCAGTTTATTTGGGTCCACCTACGAGCAGTACTTC; CDR3aa: CASSLFGSTYEQYF
j_gene: TRBJ1-3; d_gene: NA; v_gene: TRBV5-1; len: 14; abundance: NA; CDR3nt: TGCGCCAGCAGCTTGGTGGGTTCCGAAAACACCATATATTTT; CDR3aa: CASSLVGSENTIYF
j_gene: TRBJ1-6; d_gene: TRBD1; v_gene: TRBV20-1; len: 15; abundance: many; CDR3nt: TGCAGTGCTAGAGAGACAGGGGGCGGTAATTCACCCCTCCACTTT; CDR3aa: CSARETGGGNSPLHF
j_gene: TRBJ2-5; d_gene: TRBD2; v_gene: TRBV20-1; len: 13; abundance: NA; CDR3nt: TGCAGTGCTAGCGGGGGGGCCATTCAGACCCAGTACTTC; CDR3aa: CSASGGAIQTQYF
j_gene: TRBJ1-4; d_gene: NA; v_gene: TRBV7-8; len: 17; abundance: many; CDR3nt: TGTGCCAGCAGCTTGGCCCGCGGCTTAGCAACTAATGAAAAACTGTTTTTT; CDR3aa: CASSLARGLATNEKLFF
j_gene: TRBJ2-7; d_gene: NA; v_gene: TRBV6-2/TRBV6-3; len: 17; abundance: NA; CDR3nt: TGTGCCAGCAGTTACGGGTTTTCGGGCTCTTACTCCTACGAGCAGTACTTC; CDR3aa: CASSYGFSGSYSYEQYF
j_gene: TRBJ1-2; d_gene: NA; v_gene: TRBV6-5; len: 14; abundance: NA; CDR3nt: TGTGCCAGCAGTTACTCCGCAGGGATCTATGGCTACACCTTC; CDR3aa: CASSYSAGIYGYTF
j_gene: TRBJ2-1; d_gene: TRBD1; v_gene: TRBV25-1; len: 16; abundance: NA; CDR3nt: TGTGCCAGCAGTGAAATCGGAAGGACAGGGGCAAATGAGCAGTTCTTC; CDR3aa: CASSEIGRTGANEQFF
j_gene: TRBJ1-5; d_gene: NA; v_gene: TRBV30; len: 13; abundance: few; CDR3nt: TGTGCCTGGAGTAGGCAGGACAATCAGCCCCAGCATTTT; CDR3aa: CAWSRQDNQPQHF
j_gene: TRBJ1-2; d_gene: NA; v_gene: TRBV29-1; len: 12; abundance: NA; CDR3nt: TGCAGCGTCACCTCCGGGGGCTATGGCTACACCTTC; CDR3aa: CSVTSGGYGYTF
j_gene: TRBJ2-1; d_gene: TRBD1; v_gene: TRBV6-1; len: 15; abundance: NA; CDR3nt: TGTGCCAGCAGTGAAGTGGGGACAGGCCTCAATGAGCAGTTCTTC; CDR3aa: CASSEVGTGLNEQFF
j_gene: TRBJ2-3; d_gene: TRBD2; v_gene: TRBV12-3/TRBV12-4; len: 15; abundance: few; CDR3nt: TGTGCCAGCACCCCAAGCGGGGGGGCCATCGATACGCAGTATTTT; CDR3aa: CASTPSGGAIDTQYF
j_gene: TRBJ1-3; d_gene: NA; v_gene: TRBV12-3/TRBV12-4; len: 11; abundance: NA; CDR3nt: TGTGCCAGCAACTATGCATTCACCATATATTTT; CDR3aa: CASNYAFTIYF
j_gene: TRBJ2-7; d_gene: NA; v_gene: TRBV28; len: 16; abundance: few; CDR3nt: TGTGCCAGCAGTCCGGGTATGGGGTGGGGGGGCCTCGAGCAGTACTTC; CDR3aa: CASSPGMGWGGLEQYF
j_gene: TRBJ2-1; d_gene: NA; v_gene: TRBV9; len: 17; abundance: few; CDR3nt: TGTGCCAGCAGCCCACGTGGGGGCAGGGGGGTGTTTTATGAGCAGTTCTTC; CDR3aa: CASSPRGGRGVFYEQFF
j_gene: TRBJ2-3; d_gene: NA; v_gene: TRBV12-3/TRBV12-4; len: 12; abundance: many; CDR3nt: TGTGCCAGCGTGCGGGACGCAGATACGCAGTATTTT; CDR3aa: CASVRDADTQYF
j_gene: TRBJ1-1; d_gene: NA; v_gene: TRBV10-3; len: 15; abundance: many; CDR3nt: TGTGCCATCAGTGAGCCCGGCAGGGCGGTCACTGAAGCTTTCTTT; CDR3aa: CAISEPGRAVTEAFF
j_gene: TRBJ2-2; d_gene: NA; v_gene: TRBV11-2; len: 18; abundance: many; CDR3nt: TGTGCCAGCAGCTTGGGCCCTGTGGGGACACCGAACACCGGGGAGCTGTTTTTT; CDR3aa: CASSLGPVGTPNTGELFF
j_gene: TRBJ2-2; d_gene: NA; v_gene: TRBV6-2/TRBV6-3; len: 13; abundance: many; CDR3nt: TGTGCCAGCAGTTTCGCGAACACCGGGGAGCTGTTTTTT; CDR3aa: CASSFANTGELFF
j_gene: TRBJ2-1; d_gene: NA; v_gene: TRBV19; len: 14; abundance: NA; CDR3nt: TGTGCCAGTAGTATAGAGACCTCCGCTCTGGAGCAGTTCTTC; CDR3aa: CASSIETSALEQFF
j_gene: TRBJ2-4; d_gene: NA; v_gene: TRBV11-2; len: 13; abundance: NA; CDR3nt: TGTGCCAGCAGCTTAGACCTGAGAAACATTCAGTACTTC; CDR3aa: CASSLDLRNIQYF
j_gene: TRBJ2-7; d_gene: TRBD2; v_gene: TRBV7-9; len: 15; abundance: NA; CDR3nt: TGTGCCAGCAGACCGACTAGCGGGGTTCTACGAGGGCAGTACTTC; CDR3aa: CASRPTSGVLRGQYF
j_gene: TRBJ1-1; d_gene: NA; v_gene: TRBV2; len: 12; abundance: many; CDR3nt: TGTGCCAGCAGTTCAGGGAACACTGAAGCTTTCTTT; CDR3aa: CASSSGNTEAFF
j_gene: TRBJ2-7; d_gene: TRBD1; v_gene: TRBV5-1; len: 15; abundance: many; CDR3nt: TGCGCCAGCAGCTTCGCCGGGACAGGGAGCTACGAGCAGTACTTC; CDR3aa: CASSFAGTGSYEQYF
j_gene: TRBJ1-3; d_gene: TRBD1; v_gene: TRBV12-3/TRBV12-4; len: 16; abundance: few; CDR3nt: TGTGCCAGCAGCCCGAGGGGGCTTCACTCTGGAAACACCATATATTTT; CDR3aa: CASSPRGLHSGNTIYF
j_gene: TRBJ2-1; d_gene: TRBD1; v_gene: TRBV12-3/TRBV12-4; len: 14; abundance: many; CDR3nt: TGCGCCAGCAGCTTCCGGGACAGCTACAATGAGCAGTTCTTC; CDR3aa: CASSFRDSYNEQFF
j_gene: TRBJ2-3; d_gene: NA; v_gene: TRBV9; len: 15; abundance: NA; CDR3nt: TGTGCCAGCAGCGTATCCCACATTTACACAGATACGCAGTATTTT; CDR3aa: CASSVSHIYTDTQYF
j_gene: TRBJ2-7; d_gene: NA; v_gene: TRBV27; len: 15; abundance: few; CDR3nt: TGTGCCAGCAGTTTTATCGGGGGAAAGGTCTACGAGCAGTACTTC; CDR3aa: CASSFIGGKVYEQYF
j_gene: TRBJ2-3; d_gene: NA; v_gene: TRBV7-2; len: 15; abundance: NA; CDR3nt: TGTGCCAGCAGCTTAGTCCCCAGGGGCCGGGATACGCAGTATTTT; CDR3aa: CASSLVPRGRDTQYF
j_gene: TRBJ2-2; d_gene: NA; v_gene: TRBV7-8; len: 14; abundance: few; CDR3nt: TGTGCAACCTTGGGGGTAGTGAACACCGGGGAGCTGTTTTTT; CDR3aa: CATLGVVNTGELFF
j_gene: TRBJ2-2; d_gene: TRBD1; v_gene: TRBV9; len: 15; abundance: few; CDR3nt: TGTGCCAGCAGCGTAGGACAGGGGAACACCGGGGAGCTGTTTTTT; CDR3aa: CASSVGQGNTGELFF
j_gene: TRBJ2-5; d_gene: TRBD2; v_gene: TRBV15; len: 17; abundance: once; CDR3nt: TGTGCCACCAGCCCATCCGGGACTAGCGGGAGCCTGACGACCCAGTACTTC; CDR3aa: CATSPSGTSGSLTTQYF
j_gene: TRBJ2-7; d_gene: TRBD1; v_gene: TRBV5-1; len: 15; abundance: NA; CDR3nt: TGCGCCAGCAGATCCGGGACAGCGCGAACCTACGAGCAGTACTTC; CDR3aa: CASRSGTARTYEQYF
j_gene: TRBJ1-1; d_gene: TRBD1; v_gene: TRBV12-3/TRBV12-4; len: 13; abundance: few; CDR3nt: TGTGCCAGCAGTTTAGCCAGGGGGGCTGAAGCTTTCTTT; CDR3aa: CASSLARGAEAFF
j_gene: TRBJ1-1; d_gene: TRBD1; v_gene: TRBV20-1; len: 13; abundance: few; CDR3nt: TGCAGTGCTAGAACTGTACAGGGGGCTGAAGCTTTCTTT; CDR3aa: CSARTVQGAEAFF
j_gene: TRBJ2-1; d_gene: NA; v_gene: TRBV15; len: 15; abundance: NA; CDR3nt: TGTGCCACCAGCAGACCCTCGGACAGAAACAATGAGCAGTTCTTC; CDR3aa: CATSRPSDRNNEQFF
j_gene: TRBJ2-1; d_gene: NA; v_gene: TRBV21-1; len: 11; abundance: few; CDR3nt: TGTGCCAGCCTGATAACCAGTGAGCAGTTCTTC; CDR3aa: CASLITSEQFF
j_gene: TRBJ2-7; d_gene: NA; v_gene: TRBV28; len: 16; abundance: NA; CDR3nt: TGTGCCAGCAGTTTTGTTGGCAGGGGGGATGTTTACGAGCAGTACTTC; CDR3aa: CASSFVGRGDVYEQYF
j_gene: TRBJ1-2; d_gene: TRBD1; v_gene: TRBV5-1; len: 16; abundance: NA; CDR3nt: TGCGCCAGCTCTCCCCTTGGACAGGGGGCGCCTGGTGGCTACACCTTC; CDR3aa: CASSPLGQGAPGGYTF
j_gene: TRBJ2-2; d_gene: NA; v_gene: TRBV20-1; len: 12; abundance: NA; CDR3nt: TGCAGTGCTAGATGGGGGGCCGGGGAGCTGTTTTTT; CDR3aa: CSARWGAGELFF
j_gene: TRBJ2-3; d_gene: TRBD2; v_gene: TRBV20-1; len: 15; abundance: NA; CDR3nt: TGCAGTGCTAGAGATCGGGCGGGGGGGCCAGATACGCAGTATTTT; CDR3aa: CSARDRAGGPDTQYF
j_gene: TRBJ2-7; d_gene: NA; v_gene: TRBV12-3/TRBV12-4; len: 15; abundance: NA; CDR3nt: TGTGCCAGCAGCCCTACGGGGCAGGTAACCTACGAGCAGTACTTC; CDR3aa: CASSPTGQVTYEQYF
j_gene: TRBJ1-4; d_gene: TRBD1; v_gene: TRBV7-2; len: 15; abundance: NA; CDR3nt: TGTGCCAGCAGCTTCGACAGGGGGCCTAATGAAAAACTGTTTTTT; CDR3aa: CASSFDRGPNEKLFF